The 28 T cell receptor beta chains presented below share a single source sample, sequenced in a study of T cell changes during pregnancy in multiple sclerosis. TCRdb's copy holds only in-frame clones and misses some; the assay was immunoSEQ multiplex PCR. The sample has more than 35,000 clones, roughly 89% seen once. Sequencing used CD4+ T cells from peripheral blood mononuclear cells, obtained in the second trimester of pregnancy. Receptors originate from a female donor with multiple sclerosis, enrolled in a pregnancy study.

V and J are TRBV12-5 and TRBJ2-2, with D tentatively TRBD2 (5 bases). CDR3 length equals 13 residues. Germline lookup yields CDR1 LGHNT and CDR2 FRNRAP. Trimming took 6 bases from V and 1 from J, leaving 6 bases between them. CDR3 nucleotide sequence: TGTGCTAGTGGGGCGGGGAACACCGGGGAGCTGTTTTTT. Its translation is CASGAGNTGELFF. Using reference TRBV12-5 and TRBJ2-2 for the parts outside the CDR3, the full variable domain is DARVTQTPRHKVTEMGQEVTMRCQPILGHNTVFWYRQTMMQGLELLAYFRNRAPLDDSGMPKDRFSAEMPDATLATLKIQPSEPRDSAVYFCASGAGNTGELFFGEGSRLTVL.

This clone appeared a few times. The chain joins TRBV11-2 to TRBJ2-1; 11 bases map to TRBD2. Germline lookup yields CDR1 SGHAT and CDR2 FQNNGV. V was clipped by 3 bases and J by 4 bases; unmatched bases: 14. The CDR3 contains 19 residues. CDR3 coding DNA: TGTGCCAGCAGCTTCCACCCCTTAAGTCGGACTAGCGGGTACAATGAGCAGTTCTTC. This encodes CASSFHPLSRTSGYNEQFF. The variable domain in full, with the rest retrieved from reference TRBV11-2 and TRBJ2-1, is EAGVAQSPRYKIIEKRQSVAFWCNPISGHATLYWYQQILGQGPKLLIQFQNNGVVDDSQLPKDRFSAERLKGVDSTLKIQPAKLEDSAVYLCASSFHPLSRTSGYNEQFFGPGTRLTVL.

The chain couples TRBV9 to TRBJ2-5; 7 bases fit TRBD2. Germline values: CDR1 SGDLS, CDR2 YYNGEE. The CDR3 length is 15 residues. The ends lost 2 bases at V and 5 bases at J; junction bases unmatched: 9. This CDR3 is CASSVLSGLEETQYF. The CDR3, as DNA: TGTGCCAGCAGCGTCCTGAGTGGACTAGAGGAGACCCAGTACTTC.

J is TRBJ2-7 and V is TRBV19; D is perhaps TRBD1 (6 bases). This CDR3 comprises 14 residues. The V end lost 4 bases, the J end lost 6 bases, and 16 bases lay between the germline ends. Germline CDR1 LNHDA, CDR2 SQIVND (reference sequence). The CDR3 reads CASSTTGPGVEQYF. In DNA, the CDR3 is TGTGCCAGTAGTACCACAGGGCCAGGGGTCGAGCAGTACTTC.

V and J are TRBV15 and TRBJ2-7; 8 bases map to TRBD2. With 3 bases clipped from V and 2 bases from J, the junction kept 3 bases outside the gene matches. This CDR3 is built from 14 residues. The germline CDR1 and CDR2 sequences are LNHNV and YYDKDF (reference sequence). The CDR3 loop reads CATSSGRGTYEQYF. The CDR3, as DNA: TGTGCCACCAGCAGCGGGAGGGGTACCTACGAGCAGTACTTC.

The CDR3 loop is CASSEWAGSYEQYF. The CDR3 coding sequence is TGTGCCAGCAGTGAATGGGCTGGGAGCTACGAGCAGTACTTC. The chain links TRBV6-1 to TRBJ2-7; tentatively, D is TRBD2 (5 bases). Trimming took off 2 bases at V and 3 bases at J, with 11 bases between the two ends. The CDR3 extends over 14 amino acids. From germline, CDR1 is MNHNS and CDR2 SASEGT.

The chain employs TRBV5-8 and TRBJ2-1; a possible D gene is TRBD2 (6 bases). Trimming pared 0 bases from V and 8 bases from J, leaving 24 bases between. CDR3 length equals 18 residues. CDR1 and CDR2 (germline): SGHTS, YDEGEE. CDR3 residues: CASSLAGGTMVTGDEQFF. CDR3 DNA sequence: TGTGCCAGCAGCTTGGCTGGGGGGACCATGGTCACGGGCGATGAGCAGTTCTTC.

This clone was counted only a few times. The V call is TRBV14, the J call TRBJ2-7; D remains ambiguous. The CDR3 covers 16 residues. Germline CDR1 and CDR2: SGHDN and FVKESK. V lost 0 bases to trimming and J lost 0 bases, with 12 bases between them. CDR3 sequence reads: CASSQEHRYSSYEQYF. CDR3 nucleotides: TGTGCCAGCAGCCAAGAGCACCGATATAGCTCCTACGAGCAGTACTTC.

The CDR3: CSVVVVGNTIYF. The DNA of the CDR3 is TGCAGCGTTGTTGTCGTTGGAAACACCATATATTTT. The J gene is TRBJ1-3, the V gene TRBV29-1; D ambiguous. This CDR3 comprises 12 residues. V lost 4 bases and J lost 3, with 7 bases in between. The germline CDR1 and CDR2 sequences are SQVTM and ANQGSEA.

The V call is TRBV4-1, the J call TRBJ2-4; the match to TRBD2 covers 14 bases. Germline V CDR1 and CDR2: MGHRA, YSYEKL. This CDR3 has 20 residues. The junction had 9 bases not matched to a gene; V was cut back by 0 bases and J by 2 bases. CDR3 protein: CASSQETTSGRGNPKNIQYF. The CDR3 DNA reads TGCGCCAGCAGCCAAGAAACGACTAGCGGGAGGGGTAATCCCAAAAACATTCAGTACTTC.

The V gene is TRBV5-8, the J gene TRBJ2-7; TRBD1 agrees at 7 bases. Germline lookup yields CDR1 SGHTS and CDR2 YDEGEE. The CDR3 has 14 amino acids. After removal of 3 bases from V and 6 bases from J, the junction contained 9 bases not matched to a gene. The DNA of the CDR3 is TGTGCCAGCAGCTCTGGGACAGCTTACCGCGAGCAGTACTTC. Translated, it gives CASSSGTAYREQYF.

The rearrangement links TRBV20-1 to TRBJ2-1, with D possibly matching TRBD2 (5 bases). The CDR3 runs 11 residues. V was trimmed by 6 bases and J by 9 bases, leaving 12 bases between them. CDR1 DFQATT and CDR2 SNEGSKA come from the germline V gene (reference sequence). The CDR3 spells CSARPGIEQFF. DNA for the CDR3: TGCAGTGCAAGACCGGGAATTGAGCAGTTCTTC.

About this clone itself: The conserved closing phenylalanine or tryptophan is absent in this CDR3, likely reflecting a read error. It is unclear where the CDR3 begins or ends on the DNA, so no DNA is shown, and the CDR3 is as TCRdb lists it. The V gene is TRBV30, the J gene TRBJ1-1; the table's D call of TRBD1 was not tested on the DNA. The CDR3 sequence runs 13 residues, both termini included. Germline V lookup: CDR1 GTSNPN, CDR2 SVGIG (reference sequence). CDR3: CAWSGTGKGFPNL.

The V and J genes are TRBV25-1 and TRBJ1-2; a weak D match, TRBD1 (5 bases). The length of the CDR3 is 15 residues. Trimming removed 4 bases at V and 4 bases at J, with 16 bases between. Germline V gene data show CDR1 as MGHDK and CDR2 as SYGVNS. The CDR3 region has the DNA TGTGCCAGCAGTGGGCAGGGTAACCCTAGCTATGGCTACACCTTC. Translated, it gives CASSGQGNPSYGYTF.

Here the CDR3 DNA reads TGTGCCATCAGTGATAAGGGGGAAGAGACCCAGTACTTC. It is translated as CAISDKGEETQYF. The chain employs TRBV10-3 and TRBJ2-5; a possible D gene is TRBD1 (6 bases). This CDR3 comprises 13 residues. The V end lost 3 bases, the J end lost 3 bases, and 8 bases lay between the germline ends. The germline gives CDR1 ENHRY, CDR2 SYGVKD.

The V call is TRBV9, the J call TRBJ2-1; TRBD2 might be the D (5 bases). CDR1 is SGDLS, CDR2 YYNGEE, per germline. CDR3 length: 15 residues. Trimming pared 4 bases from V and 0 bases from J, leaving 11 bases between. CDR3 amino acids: CASSPAASSYNEQFF. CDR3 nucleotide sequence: TGTGCCAGCAGCCCAGCGGCTAGCTCCTACAATGAGCAGTTCTTC.

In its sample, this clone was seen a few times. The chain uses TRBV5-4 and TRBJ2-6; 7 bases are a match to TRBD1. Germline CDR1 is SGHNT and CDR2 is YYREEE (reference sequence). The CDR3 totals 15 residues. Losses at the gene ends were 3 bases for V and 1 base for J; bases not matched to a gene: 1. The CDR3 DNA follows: TGTGCCAGCAGCTCCAGGGGGTCTGGGGCCAACGTCCTGACTTTC. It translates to CASSSRGSGANVLTF. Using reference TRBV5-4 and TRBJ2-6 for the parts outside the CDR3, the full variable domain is ETGVTQSPTHLIKTRGQQVTLRCSSQSGHNTVSWYQQALGQGPQFIFQYYREEENGRGNFPPRFSGLQFPNYSSELNVNALELDDSALYLCASSSRGSGANVLTFGAGSRLTVL.

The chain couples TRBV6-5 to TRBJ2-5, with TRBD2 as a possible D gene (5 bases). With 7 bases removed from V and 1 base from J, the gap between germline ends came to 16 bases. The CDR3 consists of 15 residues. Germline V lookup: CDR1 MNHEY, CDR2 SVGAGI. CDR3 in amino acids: CASKLFGLTQETQYF. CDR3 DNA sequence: TGTGCCAGCAAGCTATTTGGACTGACCCAAGAGACCCAGTACTTC.

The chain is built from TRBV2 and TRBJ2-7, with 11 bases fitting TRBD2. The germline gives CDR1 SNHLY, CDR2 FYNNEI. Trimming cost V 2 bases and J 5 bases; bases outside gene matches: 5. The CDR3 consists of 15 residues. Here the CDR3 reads CASSESGLAGDEQYF. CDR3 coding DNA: TGTGCCAGCAGTGAATCAGGACTAGCGGGCGACGAGCAGTACTTC.

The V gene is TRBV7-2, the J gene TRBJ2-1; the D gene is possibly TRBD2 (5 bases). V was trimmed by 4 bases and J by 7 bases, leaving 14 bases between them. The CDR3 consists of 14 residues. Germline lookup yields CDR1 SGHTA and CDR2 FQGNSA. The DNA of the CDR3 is TGTGCCAGCAGCTCGGACGTTACGGGGAATGAGCAGTTCTTC. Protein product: CASSSDVTGNEQFF.

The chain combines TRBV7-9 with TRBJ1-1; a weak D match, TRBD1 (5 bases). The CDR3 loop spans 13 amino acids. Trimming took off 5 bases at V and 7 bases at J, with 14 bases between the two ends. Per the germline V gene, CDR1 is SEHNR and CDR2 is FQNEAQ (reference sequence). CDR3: CASSPGGSLEAFF. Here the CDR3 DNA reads TGTGCCAGCAGCCCCGGGGGGAGCCTTGAAGCTTTCTTT.

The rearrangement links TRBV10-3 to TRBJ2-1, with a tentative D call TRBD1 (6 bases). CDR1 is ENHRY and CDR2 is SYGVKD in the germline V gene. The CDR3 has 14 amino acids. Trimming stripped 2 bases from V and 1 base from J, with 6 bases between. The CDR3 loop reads CAISEGQSYNEQFF. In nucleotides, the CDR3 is TGTGCCATCAGTGAGGGACAGTCCTACAATGAGCAGTTCTTC.

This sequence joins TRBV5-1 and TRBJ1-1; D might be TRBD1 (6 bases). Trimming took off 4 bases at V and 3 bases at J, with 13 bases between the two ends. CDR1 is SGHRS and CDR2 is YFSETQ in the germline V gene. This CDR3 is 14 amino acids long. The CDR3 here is CASSTQGGDTEAFF. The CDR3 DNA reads TGCGCCAGCAGCACACAGGGAGGGGACACTGAAGCTTTCTTT.

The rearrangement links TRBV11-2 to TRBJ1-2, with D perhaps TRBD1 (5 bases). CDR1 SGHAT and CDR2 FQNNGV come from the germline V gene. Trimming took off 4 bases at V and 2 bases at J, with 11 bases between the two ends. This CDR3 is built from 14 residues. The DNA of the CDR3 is TGTGCCAGCAGCTACAATCAGGGCAACTATGGCTACACCTTC. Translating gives CASSYNQGNYGYTF.

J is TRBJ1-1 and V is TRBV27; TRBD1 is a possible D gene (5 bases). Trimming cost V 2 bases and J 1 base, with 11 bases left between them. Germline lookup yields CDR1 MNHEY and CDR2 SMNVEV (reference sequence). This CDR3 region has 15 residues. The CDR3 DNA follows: TGTGCCAGCAGTTTACGGCCAAGGGGGAACACTGAAGCTTTCTTT. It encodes CASSLRPRGNTEAFF.

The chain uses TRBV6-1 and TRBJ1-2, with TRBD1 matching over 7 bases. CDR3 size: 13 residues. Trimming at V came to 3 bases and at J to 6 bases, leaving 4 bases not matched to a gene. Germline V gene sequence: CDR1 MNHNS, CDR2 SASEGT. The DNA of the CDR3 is TGTGCCAGCAGTGACAATACAGGGGATGGCTACACCTTC. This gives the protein CASSDNTGDGYTF.

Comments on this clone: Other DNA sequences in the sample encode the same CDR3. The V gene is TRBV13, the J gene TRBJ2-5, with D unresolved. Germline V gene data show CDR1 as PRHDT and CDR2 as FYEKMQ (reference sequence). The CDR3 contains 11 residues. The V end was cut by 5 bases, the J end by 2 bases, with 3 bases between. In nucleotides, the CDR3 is TGTGCCAGCAGCCTTCAAGAGACCCAGTACTTC. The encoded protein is CASSLQETQYF.

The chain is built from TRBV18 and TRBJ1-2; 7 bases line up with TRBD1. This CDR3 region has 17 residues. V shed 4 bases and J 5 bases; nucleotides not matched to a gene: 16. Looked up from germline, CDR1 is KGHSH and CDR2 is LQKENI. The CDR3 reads CASSQSKGTAGGYGYTF. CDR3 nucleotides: TGTGCCAGCTCACAATCAAAAGGGACAGCTGGGGGTTATGGCTACACCTTC. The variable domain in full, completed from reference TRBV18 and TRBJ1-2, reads NAGVMQNPRHLVRRRGQEARLRCSPMKGHSHVYWYRQLPEEGLKFMVYLQKENIIDESGMPKERFSAEFPKEGPSILRIQQVVRGDSAAYFCASSQSKGTAGGYGYTFGSGTRLTVV.